Shown below are 30 T cell receptor beta chains from a single sample sequenced in a study of T cells in Graves' hyperthyroidism and ophthalmopathy (dated by TCRdb to the late 2010s). The library was built by means of multiplex PCR. TCRdb names Illumina HiSeq 2000 as the instrument used. The TCR beta CDR3 regions were amplified from the RNA transcripts. The TCR CDR3 was subjected to a first round of RT-PCR using the HTBI primer set and the Qiagen OneStep RT-PCR kit. Through fastp at Q25 and MiXCR, TCRdb rebuilt clones from the public reads, retaining in-frame beta chains. Identical CDR3 proteins give one entry, which carries the most common genes and DNA. The sample includes around 520,000 distinct CDR3 sequences, with 11% to 15% observed a single time. Together, the top ten hold about 15% of the sample. Sequenced material: blood. Receptor source: a woman between 40 and 55 years old with Graves' hyperthyroidism.

CDR3: CASSLGQGWYEQYF. In nucleotides, the CDR3 is TGTGCCAGCAGCTTAGGGCAGGGGTGGTACGAGCAGTACTTC. The chain has TRBV7-9 and TRBJ2-7, with a possible D match to TRBD1 (6 bases). There are 14 residues in the CDR3. V lost 1 base and J 4 bases, leaving 11 bases between the germline ends. Germline CDR1 SEHNR, CDR2 FQNEAQ (reference sequence).

The sample holds many counts of this clonotype. The V call is TRBV10-3, the J call TRBJ2-7; 7 nucleotides agree with TRBD2. The CDR3 contains 12 residues. V was clipped by 4 bases and J by 5 bases; unmatched bases: 2. Germline CDR1 and CDR2: ENHRY and SYGVKD. CDR3 DNA sequence: TGTGCCATCAGTGTCGGGAGGAACGAGCAGTACTTC. Translation gives CAISVGRNEQYF.

This clonotype has a count of ten or more. The chain carries TRBV6-5 and TRBJ2-7; D is unresolved. The V gene lost 0 bases and the J gene lost 0 bases, with 12 bases spanning the gap. Germline V CDR1 and CDR2: MNHEY, SVGAGI. This CDR3 contains 16 residues. The CDR3 protein is CASSYSKRTASYEQYF. CDR3 nucleotide sequence: TGTGCCAGCAGTTACTCGAAAAGAACCGCCTCCTACGAGCAGTACTTC.

This clonotype was recorded a few times. A much larger clone differs by one base, so this may be a read error. This CDR3 is CASSPSPRYEDTQYF. CDR3 DNA: TGTGCCAGCAGCCCCTCCCCCAGGTACGAAGATACGCAGTATTTT. The V and J genes are TRBV7-9 and TRBJ2-3; no clear D. The germline V gene has CDR1 SEHNR and CDR2 FQNEAQ (reference sequence). The V end lost 5 bases, the J end lost 5 bases, and 17 bases lay between the germline ends. The CDR3 sequence is 15 residues long.

This clonotype has a count of ten or more. The chain has TRBV6-1 and TRBJ1-1; the D is unclear. The length of the CDR3 is 13 residues. CDR1 is MNHNS, CDR2 SASEGT, per germline. The V gene lost 2 bases and the J gene lost 1 base, with 5 bases spanning the gap. The CDR3: CASSEHQNTEAFF. DNA for the CDR3: TGTGCCAGCAGTGAACACCAGAACACTGAAGCTTTCTTT.

The table lists this clonotype with a few counts. This chain connects TRBV20-1 to TRBJ2-1; 7 bases match TRBD2. The CDR3 has 17 amino acids. Trimming cost V 3 bases and J 3 bases; bases outside gene matches: 14. CDR1 and CDR2 (germline): DFQATT, SNEGSKA (reference sequence). In DNA, the CDR3 is TGCAGTGCTAGGTGGCTAGCGGCCCCCCTCGGCTACAATGAGCAGTTCTTC. Its protein is CSARWLAAPLGYNEQFF.

This clonotype has ten or more counts. The chain uses TRBV7-8 and TRBJ2-5, with TRBD2 as a possible D gene (6 bases). The CDR3 has 15 residues. Germline CDR1 reads SGHVS; CDR2 reads FQNEAQ. V was trimmed by 4 bases and J by 1 base, leaving 13 bases between them. CDR3 DNA: TGTGCCAGCAGCTCAGGACTGGGGGGCCAAGAGACCCAGTACTTC. Amino acids: CASSSGLGGQETQYF.

Notes on this clonotype: A much larger clone lies one base from this, so it may be a read error. V is TRBV7-9 and J is TRBJ2-5; 8 nucleotides line up with TRBD1. The CDR3 covers 16 residues. Germline lookup yields CDR1 SEHNR and CDR2 FQNEAQ (reference sequence). The CDR3 DNA is TGTGCCAGCAGCTTGCTGCTTCCAGGGGGCCGAGAGACCCGGTACTTC. This translates into CASSLLLPGGRETRYF.

A few counts support this clonotype. The gene calls are TRBV29-1 and TRBJ2-3, with D maybe TRBD1 (6 bases). V was shortened by 4 bases and J by 0 bases, with 14 bases between the two germline ends. The V gene's germline CDR1 is SQVTM and CDR2 ANQGSEA. The CDR3 extends over 15 amino acids. The CDR3 bases are TGCAGCGTTGCCCCCTGGACAGCTAGCACAGATACGCAGTATTTT. Amino acids: CSVAPWTASTDTQYF.

The table lists this clonotype with many counts. This chain joins TRBV2 and TRBJ1-1; 8 nucleotides line up with TRBD1. The germline V gene encodes CDR1 SNHLY and CDR2 FYNNEI. V shed 6 bases and J 1 base; nucleotides not matched to a gene: 7. This CDR3 is 15 amino acids long. CDR3 DNA: TGTGCCAGCAGAGCAGGGGGCGGAGGGAACACTGAAGCTTTCTTT. Its protein is CASRAGGGGNTEAFF.

This clonotype was detected a few times. The chain couples TRBV11-2 to TRBJ2-1; 7 bases are a match to TRBD2. CDR3 length: 16 amino acids. After removal of 1 base from V and 4 bases from J, the junction contained 7 bases not matched to a gene. Germline V gene sequence: CDR1 SGHAT, CDR2 FQNNGV. This CDR3 reads CASSLGSAGFYNEQFF. The CDR3 DNA reads TGTGCCAGCAGCTTAGGTTCAGCGGGGTTTTACAATGAGCAGTTCTTC.

In its sample, this clonotype was seen a few times. The chain combines TRBV15 with TRBJ2-5; 11 bases align to TRBD2. V shed 5 bases, J shed 5 bases, and the junction held 4 bases outside the gene matches. Germline values: CDR1 LNHNV, CDR2 YYDKDF (reference sequence). The CDR3 contains 14 residues. CDR3 DNA: TGTGCCACCAGCGAACTAGCGGGAGTTGAGACCCAGTACTTC. Translating gives CATSELAGVETQYF.

About this clonotype itself: A much larger clonotype is one base distant, so this may be a read error. J is TRBJ1-1 and V is TRBV27; D is unclear. V was shortened by 7 bases and J by 3 bases, with 15 bases between the two germline ends. The CDR3 is made up of 14 amino acids. Per the germline V gene, CDR1 is MNHEY and CDR2 is SMNVEV (reference sequence). The CDR3 nucleotides are TGTGCCAGCAATACTAGACGGGTTCACACTGAAGCTTTCTTT. This translates into CASNTRRVHTEAFF.

This clonotype has a count of ten or more. The J gene is TRBJ2-1, the V gene TRBV12-3 or TRBV12-4; 9 bases fit TRBD1. CDR3 length: 14 amino acids. Trimming removed 3 bases from V and 3 bases from J; junction bases left unmatched: 0. CDR3 in DNA: TGTGCCAGCAGTTTGGACAGGGGCTACAATGAGCAGTTCTTC. Its protein product is CASSLDRGYNEQFF.

This clonotype appeared many times. This rearrangement joins TRBV28 to TRBJ1-2, with D perhaps TRBD1 (5 bases). V dropped 5 bases and J dropped 4 bases, with 8 bases sitting between them. The CDR3 runs 12 residues. Germline values: CDR1 MDHEN, CDR2 SYDVKM. Here the CDR3 reads CASSQGGYGYTF. CDR3 sequence (DNA): TGTGCCAGCAGTCAGGGTGGCTATGGCTACACCTTC.

In its sample, this clonotype was seen many times. The chain carries TRBV18 and TRBJ1-4, with TRBD1 identical over 7 bases. Trimming at V came to 1 base and at J to 3 bases, leaving 8 bases not matched to a gene. The CDR3 is made up of 17 amino acids. The V gene's germline CDR1 is KGHSH and CDR2 LQKENI. The CDR3 sequence is CASSPLGTDYSNEKLFF. CDR3 nucleotide sequence: TGTGCCAGCTCACCACTTGGGACAGACTACTCTAATGAAAAACTGTTTTTT.

This clonotype came up many times. The chain is built from TRBV2 and TRBJ1-4; D is unresolved. In germline, CDR1 is SNHLY, CDR2 FYNNEI. This CDR3 spans 15 amino acids. Trimming removed 3 bases from V and 0 bases from J, with 8 bases in between. The CDR3 protein is CASSEFRSTNEKLFF. The CDR3 DNA reads as TGTGCCAGCAGTGAGTTCAGATCAACTAATGAAAAACTGTTTTTT.

This clonotype was seen more than once but under ten times. The chain links TRBV11-3 to TRBJ2-1; no firm D call. The CDR3 has 16 amino acids. Trimming removed 2 bases at V and 0 bases at J, with 11 bases between. Germline V CDR1 and CDR2: SGHNT, YENEEA. The CDR3, as DNA: TGTGCCAGCAGCTTATATGGTCAGAGCTCCTACAATGAGCAGTTCTTC. Its translation: CASSLYGQSSYNEQFF.

This clonotype appeared many times. The V gene is TRBV12-3 or TRBV12-4, the J gene TRBJ2-7; 8 nucleotides line up with TRBD1. This CDR3 spans 14 amino acids. J lost 0 bases, V lost 6 bases, and 4 bases had no gene match. CDR3 bases: TGTGCCAGCAGCCGACAGGGGCCCTCCTACGAGCAGTACTTC. Protein: CASSRQGPSYEQYF.

CDR3 in amino acids: CASSLRTGGQAEQYF. CDR3 nucleotides: TGCGCCAGCAGCTTGCGAACAGGGGGCCAGGCCGAGCAGTACTTC. V is TRBV5-1 and J is TRBJ2-7; 9 nucleotides align to TRBD1. Looked up from germline, CDR1 is SGHRS and CDR2 is YFSETQ. The CDR3 consists of 15 residues. The junction had 8 bases not matched to a gene; V was cut back by 1 base and J by 6 bases.

This clonotype was observed many times. The chain uses TRBV20-1 and TRBJ1-1; 8 nucleotides agree with TRBD1. The germline V gene has CDR1 DFQATT and CDR2 SNEGSKA (reference sequence). CDR3 size: 15 residues. With V trimmed by 2 bases and J by 1 base, 6 bases remained unmatched. The CDR3 loop is CSARPRDRKNTEAFF. The DNA for the CDR3 is TGCAGTGCTAGACCACGGGACAGGAAGAACACTGAAGCTTTCTTT.

The rearrangement uses TRBV2 and TRBJ1-5; D not resolved. V lost 5 bases, J lost 6 bases, and 11 bases lay in between. The CDR3 is made up of 13 amino acids. Germline V gene lookup returns CDR1 SNHLY and CDR2 FYNNEI. This CDR3 reads CASSKEGGQPQHF. The CDR3 coding sequence is TGTGCCAGCAGTAAGGAGGGAGGTCAGCCCCAGCATTTT.

The chain is built from TRBV3-1 and TRBJ2-7, with TRBD1 as a possible D gene (5 bases). The CDR3 runs to 18 residues. The V and J ends lost 1 base and 3 bases respectively, with 22 bases between them. Per the germline V gene, CDR1 is LGHDT and CDR2 is YNNKEL (reference sequence). The CDR3 DNA is TGTGCCAGCAGCCAAGGGGTTATTGGACACCGGCCTGTCTACGAGCAGTACTTC. Its protein product is CASSQGVIGHRPVYEQYF.

The table lists this clonotype with many counts. The genes are TRBV6-5 and TRBJ2-5; 7 bases agree with TRBD1. This CDR3 contains 13 residues. CDR1 is MNHEY and CDR2 is SVGAGI in the germline V gene. The trim removed 2 bases at V and 4 bases at J, leaving 1 base unmatched. DNA for the CDR3: TGTGCCAGCAGTTACAGGGGGCGAGAGACCCAGTACTTC. Translation gives CASSYRGRETQYF.

The table lists this clonotype with many counts. The J gene is TRBJ2-1, the V gene TRBV5-1, with TRBD2 matching over 11 bases. J was trimmed by 5 bases and V by 4 bases; bases with no gene match: 5. Looked up from germline, CDR1 is SGHRS and CDR2 is YFSETQ. This CDR3 is built from 15 residues. In DNA, the CDR3 is TGCGCCAGCAGCCGGTCGGGACTAGCGGACAATGAGCAGTTCTTC. Translating it yields CASSRSGLADNEQFF.

In nucleotides, the CDR3 is TGCAGCGTTGAAAGCTACAATGAGCAGTTCTTC. This encodes CSVESYNEQFF. V usage is TRBV29-1 and J usage is TRBJ2-1; D is ambiguous. Trimming took off 2 bases at V and 3 bases at J, with 2 bases between the two ends. Germline values: CDR1 SQVTM, CDR2 ANQGSEA. This CDR3 contains 11 residues.

This clonotype was counted ten times or more. The rearrangement uses TRBV5-6 and TRBJ2-3; D gene ambiguous. The V end lost 3 bases, the J end lost 5 bases, and 13 bases lay between the germline ends. Germline assignment: CDR1 SGHDT and CDR2 YYEEEE. CDR3 length: 14 residues. The CDR3 spells CASSSSIHLDTQYF. The CDR3 DNA sequence: TGTGCCAGCAGCTCAAGCATACACCTAGATACGCAGTATTTT.

This clonotype has only a few counts. The rearrangement joins TRBV6-1 to TRBJ1-6, with TRBD1 as a possible D gene (6 bases). V lost 5 bases to trimming and J lost 7 bases, with 21 bases between them. The CDR3 has 17 residues. Germline CDR1 reads MNHNS; CDR2 reads SASEGT. CDR3 DNA sequence: TGTGCCAGCAGTCCCACAGGGTATTTGGGAGGAAATTCACCCCTCCACTTT. Translated, it gives CASSPTGYLGGNSPLHF.

This clonotype has just a few counts. The rearrangement links TRBV4-1 to TRBJ2-1; D may be TRBD1 (6 bases). This CDR3 is 15 amino acids long. The germline V gene has CDR1 MGHRA and CDR2 YSYEKL. The V gene lost 1 base and the J gene lost 6 bases, with 13 bases spanning the gap. The CDR3 DNA is TGCGCCAGCAGCCAAGTTGATGTAGGGGGCAATGAGCAGTTCTTC. Protein product: CASSQVDVGGNEQFF.

This clonotype was seen at least ten times. The chain has TRBV20-1 and TRBJ2-3, with 7 bases that match TRBD1. The germline V gene encodes CDR1 DFQATT and CDR2 SNEGSKA (reference sequence). The CDR3 sequence is 15 residues long. J lost 0 bases, V lost 0 bases, and 3 bases had no gene match. The CDR3, as DNA: TGCAGTGCTAGAGATCCCAGGGGGAGCACAGATACGCAGTATTTT. It is translated as CSARDPRGSTDTQYF.